This T cell receptor (beta chain) is from a study of T cells after posttransplantation cyclophosphamide. Study results and limitations: Recipient CMV seropositivity and CMV reactivation strongly tracked TRB clonality.

Cells defined as naive were viable CD3+CD4+ or CD3+CD8+ and CCR7+CD45RA+CD45RO-CD95-CD27+CD28+. As regards this clone: Its target is unknown.

Method: immunoSEQ multiplex PCR; TCRdb's copy keeps in-frame clones and lacks some. The data hold about 31,000 clones, with roughly 90% observed a single time. This CDR3 contains 13 residues. The germline V and J ends were trimmed by 8 bases and 3 bases, with 12 bases remaining between them. Germline CDR1 is MNHNS and CDR2 is SASEGT. This chain joins TRBV6-1 and TRBJ2-3; D is possibly TRBD2 (6 bases). Source material: naive CD4+ T cells sorted from blood. The clonotype was recovered from a man aged 25-45 years in good health and a related stem cell transplant donor. The CDR3 DNA reads TGTGCCAGCGCGGTCGGGGGAACAGATACGCAGTATTTT. This codes for CASAVGGTDTQYF.